The 10 T cell receptor beta chains in this list originate from one sample, sequenced in a study of T cell responses to AZD1222 COVID-19 vaccine. Only in-frame clones appear in the TCRdb table, and some are missing; sequencing was by immunoSEQ multiplex PCR. The data show about 210,000 clones, roughly 92% seen once. The material was peripheral blood, obtained on day 0 of AZD1222 vaccination. The receptors were sampled from an adult in good health.

This clone has just a few counts. This same CDR3 is encoded by further DNA sequences in the sample. The rearrangement joins TRBV18 to TRBJ2-7, with D hard to call. The CDR3 consists of 13 residues. Trimming left V 3 bases short and J 1 base short, with 7 bases between. Germline V gene data show CDR1 as KGHSH and CDR2 as LQKENI. This CDR3 is CASSPAASYEQYF. For the CDR3, the DNA is TGTGCCAGCTCACCGGCAGCGTCCTACGAGCAGTACTTC.

The J gene is TRBJ2-7, the V gene TRBV7-6; D remains ambiguous. The CDR3 length is 15 residues. CDR1 is SGHVS, CDR2 FNYEAQ, per germline. V was cut by 1 base and J by 0 bases, with 10 bases left in between. CDR3 residues: CASSLDRLRSYEQYF. CDR3 bases: TGTGCCAGCAGCTTAGATCGCCTCCGCTCCTACGAGCAGTACTTC. Full variable domain (remainder filled in from reference TRBV7-6 and TRBJ2-7): GAGVSQSPRYKVTKRGQDVALRCDPISGHVSLYWYRQALGQGPEFLTYFNYEAQQDKSGLPNDRFSAERPEGSISTLTIQRTEQRDSAMYRCASSLDRLRSYEQYFGPGTRLTVT.

The chain recombines TRBV5-4 with TRBJ1-2, with a tentative D call TRBD1 (6 bases). CDR1 is SGHNT and CDR2 is YYREEE in the germline V gene (reference sequence). The CDR3 covers 12 residues. The CDR3 is CAGGGPDYGYTF. In DNA, the CDR3 is TGTGCTGGCGGGGGGCCCGACTATGGCTACACCTTC.

This chain joins TRBV19 and TRBJ2-7; possible D gene TRBD2, 6 bases. There are 16 residues in the CDR3. Trimming stripped 5 bases from V and 0 bases from J, with 17 bases between. Germline V gives CDR1 LNHDA, CDR2 SQIVND (reference sequence). DNA for the CDR3: TGTGCCAGTAGTTCCTCAATTGTGGGGGGCTCCTACGAGCAGTACTTC. It encodes CASSSSIVGGSYEQYF. Looking up the rest from reference TRBV19 and TRBJ2-7 gives the full variable domain: DGGITQSPKYLFRKEGQNVTLSCEQNLNHDAMYWYRQDPGQGLRLIYYSQIVNDFQKGDIAEGYSVSREKKESFPLTVTSAQKNPTAFYLCASSSSIVGGSYEQYFGPGTRLTVT.

This chain joins TRBV30 and TRBJ1-4, with 8 bases matching TRBD1. With 4 bases clipped from V and 3 bases from J, the junction kept 10 bases outside the gene matches. Germline V gives CDR1 GTSNPN, CDR2 SVGIG (reference sequence). This CDR3 has 16 residues. The CDR3 protein is CAWTNRGLGSNEKLFF. The CDR3 coding sequence is TGTGCCTGGACCAACAGGGGGTTAGGTTCTAATGAAAAACTGTTTTTT.

A note on this clone: No DNA is shown, since the ends of the CDR3 on it are uncertain; the CDR3 is the one TCRdb lists. The genes are TRBV6-5 and TRBJ1-3. The germline V gene has CDR1 MNHEY and CDR2 SVGAGI. The CDR3 numbers 14 amino acids, ends counted. The CDR3 loop is CASSSSGLRGTIYF.

The chain employs TRBV15 and TRBJ1-4; TRBD1 matches 9 bases. After removal of 3 bases from V and 3 bases from J, the junction contained 2 bases not matched to a gene. This CDR3 contains 15 residues. In germline, CDR1 is LNHNV, CDR2 YYDKDF (reference sequence). The CDR3 DNA follows: TGTGCCACCAGCAGGGGACAGGGCGCTAATGAAAAACTGTTTTTT. This encodes CATSRGQGANEKLFF.

The chain has TRBV28 and TRBJ1-6, with TRBD1 identical over 7 bases. J was trimmed by 0 bases and V by 1 base; bases with no gene match: 6. This CDR3 has 18 residues. CDR1 MDHEN and CDR2 SYDVKM come from the germline V gene. As DNA, the CDR3 is TGTGCCAGCAGTTTATCCCCACCAGGGGGCTCCTATAATTCACCCCTCCACTTT. This encodes CASSLSPPGGSYNSPLHF. The full variable domain, with the rest looked up from reference TRBV28 and TRBJ1-6, is DVKVTQSSRYLVKRTGEKVFLECVQDMDHENMFWYRQDPGLGLRLIYFSYDVKMKEKGDIPEGYSVSREKKERFSLILESASTNQTSMYLCASSLSPPGGSYNSPLHFGNGTRLTVT.

This chain connects TRBV2 to TRBJ1-4; D is possibly TRBD1 (5 bases). Trimming pared 4 bases from V and 5 bases from J, leaving 17 bases between. The CDR3 has 16 amino acids. Germline CDR1 reads SNHLY; CDR2 reads FYNNEI. For the CDR3, the DNA is TGTGCCAGCAGTGCCTCCTACGGGGGAAGCAATGAAAAACTGTTTTTT. This gives the protein CASSASYGGSNEKLFF.

The chain joins TRBV7-2 to TRBJ1-5; D unclear. The CDR3 covers 16 residues. V was shortened by 1 base and J by 2 bases, with 12 bases between the two germline ends. Germline assignment: CDR1 SGHTA and CDR2 FQGNSA. CDR3 nucleotides: TGTGCCAGCAGCTTAGACCGGGCCCGGGGCAATCAGCCCCAGCATTTT. Protein product: CASSLDRARGNQPQHF.